What follows describes a single TCR beta chain. TCRdb's table, derived via immunoSEQ multiplex PCR, lists solely in-frame clones and lacks some. The profile covers roughly 76,000 clones, with around 87% appearing a single time and roughly 2.5% taken by the ten largest. Germline trimming cut 6 bases from V and 8 bases from J; bases unmatched to any gene: 13. This CDR3 is 14 amino acids long. Germline V CDR1 and CDR2: SQVTM, ANQGSEA. The sample originates from a study of OX40 agonist ivuxolimab in advanced cancers. Source: CD4+ or CD8+ T cells sorted from blood, taken in a trial of the OX40 agonist ivuxolimab. The rearrangement joins TRBV29-1 to TRBJ1-2; 9 bases are shared with TRBD1. This TCR was recovered from an adult with an advanced solid tumor such as melanoma, head and neck, liver or kidney cancer. The CDR3 sequence: CSVAEGTGRRGYTF. CDR3 bases: TGCAGCGTCGCCGAGGGGACAGGGAGAAGGGGCTACACCTTC.